The clone carrying this T cell receptor (beta chain) came up many times. Its antigen remains unknown. With the read ending 3 residues before the CDR3 end, the germline J gene is used to fill in that end. This sample includes further DNA sequences coding for the same CDR3. Trimming left V 5 bases short and J 4 bases short, with 15 bases between. The CDR3 contains 14 residues. Germline V lookup: CDR1 DFQATT, CDR2 SNEGSKA (reference sequence). Equal genomic DNA amounts from CVID and control samples were sequenced. Repertoires were generated with immunoSEQ multiplex PCR, while TCRdb's copy carries only in-frame clones and drops some. Recorded here are 42,000 or so clones, none singletons. The data originate from a study of T cell clonality in common variable immunodeficiency. Overall study findings and caveats: Fewer deletions and N-nucleotide insertions were reportedly seen in common variable immunodeficiency TCR beta sequences. CVID subjects had higher TCRbeta clonality than healthy controls, most marked in about a third.

The material sequenced was peripheral blood mononuclear cells. This chain joins TRBV20-1 and TRBJ1-3, with a possible D match to TRBD1 (5 bases). The sequence was obtained from a person aged 18-69 years in good health. The CDR3 here is CSAYDSQFGNTIYF. Partial CDR3 DNA: TGCAGTGCTTATGACAGTCAATTCGGAAACACC.